This T cell receptor beta chain was found in a study of cytomegalovirus exposure and HLA in healthy donors. Study context: There were over 350 genotyped donors. Of these, roughly 82% fell in the genetic ancestry cluster associated with self-reported Caucasian donors.

PCR involved 60 Vbeta and 13 Jbeta primers. As originally analysed: In a later analysis, the count reached 80 million or so unique TCR beta chains, with approximately 10 million shared. Libraries were prepared by immunoSEQ multiplex PCR; TCRdb keeps only in-frame clonotypes and omits some of them. That table furnishes V, J and clone size, whereas the DNA furnished D and trimming. Of around 190,000 clones in the sample, around 81% were seen once. CDR1 is SEHNR, CDR2 FQNEAQ, per germline (reference sequence). The CDR3 loop spans 16 amino acids. With regard to this clone: A junction end diverges from the germline sequence, so it may reflect a read error.

The J gene is TRBJ1-5, the V gene TRBV7-9, with D maybe TRBD1 (5 bases). Sequenced: PBMCs. This receptor was identified in a man aged 35 to 55 in good health and CMV-seronegative. CDR3 in DNA: TGTTCCAGCAGCTTAGGGAGGGGAGTGGGCAATCAGCCCCAGCATTTT. This translates into CSSSLGRGVGNQPQHF.